These 13 T cell receptor beta chains came from one sample sequenced in a study of cytomegalovirus exposure and HLA in healthy donors. It was with 60 Vbeta and 13 Jbeta primers that the PCR ran. Clones were sequenced by immunoSEQ multiplex PCR, and TCRdb holds only the in-frame ones, with some missing. The data show around 250,000 clones, about 80% seen once. The sample taken for sequencing was PBMCs. The receptors stem from a woman in her sixties in good health and CMV-seropositive.

V usage is TRBV6-6 and J usage is TRBJ2-7; 7 bases are shared with TRBD2. Looked up from germline, CDR1 is MNHNY and CDR2 is SVGAGI (reference sequence). This CDR3 contains 15 residues. J was trimmed by 4 bases and V by 2 bases; bases with no gene match: 8. CDR3 region: CASSYPSGRSYEQYF. CDR3 bases: TGTGCCAGCAGTTACCCCTCCGGGAGGTCGTACGAGCAGTACTTC.

This clone showed up just a few times. The chain joins TRBV7-8 to TRBJ2-7, with 12 bases fitting TRBD2. The CDR3 extends over 15 amino acids. Germline V gives CDR1 SGHVS, CDR2 FQNEAQ. V dropped 5 bases and J dropped 7; count of bases not matched to a gene: 9. The DNA for the CDR3 is TGTGCCAGCAGCCCGGGGACTAGCGGGTTGCGAGAGCAGTACTTC. Translation: CASSPGTSGLREQYF.

The chain has TRBV18 and TRBJ2-3; no clear D gene. The V end lost 4 bases, the J end lost 0 bases, and 17 bases lay between the germline ends. Germline assignment: CDR1 KGHSH and CDR2 LQKENI. CDR3 length: 17 residues. The chain's CDR3 is CASSLTSVRRSTDTQYF. The CDR3 DNA reads TGTGCCAGCTCACTTACCTCTGTGCGTCGGAGCACAGATACGCAGTATTTT.

This clone has a handful of counts. This chain uses TRBV27 with TRBJ2-6, with TRBD2 identical over 10 bases. Trimming removed 6 bases from V and 5 bases from J; junction bases left unmatched: 10. Germline assignment: CDR1 MNHEY and CDR2 SMNVEV (reference sequence). There are 17 residues in the CDR3. The CDR3 loop reads CASSLGTSAGRANVLTF. The CDR3 DNA sequence: TGTGCCAGCAGCCTCGGGACTAGCGCTGGTAGGGCCAACGTCCTGACTTTC.

This sequence joins TRBV2 and TRBJ1-1; D ambiguous. The length of the CDR3 is 14 residues. From germline, CDR1 is SNHLY and CDR2 FYNNEI. V lost 0 bases to trimming and J lost 4 bases, with 9 bases between them. Written as DNA, the CDR3 is TGTGCCAGCAGTGAAGCGCGAAAAGTCACTGAAGCTTTCTTT. This gives the protein CASSEARKVTEAFF.

In its sample, this clone was seen once. The chain joins TRBV6-1 to TRBJ1-2, with 8 bases matching TRBD1. This CDR3 comprises 16 residues. The V segment lost 4 bases and the J segment 1 base; nucleotides outside the gene matches: 8. The V gene's germline CDR1 is MNHNS and CDR2 SASEGT. CDR3 sequence: CASSAGQVLFNYGYTF. The CDR3, as DNA: TGTGCCAGCAGTGCGGGACAGGTTCTTTTTAACTATGGCTACACCTTC.

The chain recombines TRBV6-5 with TRBJ1-5, with D perhaps TRBD1 (5 bases). This CDR3 is built from 14 residues. Between the trimmed V and J ends, which lost 5 bases and 4 bases, there was a span of 12 bases. Germline V CDR1 and CDR2: MNHEY, SVGAGI. The CDR3 DNA is TGTGCCAGCAGTGTTAGTCGGGGGAATCAGCCCCAGCATTTT. It yields the protein CASSVSRGNQPQHF.

The V gene is TRBV2, the J gene TRBJ1-2, with D possibly being TRBD1 (6 bases). V was cut by 4 bases and J by 7 bases, with 16 bases left in between. The CDR3 covers 14 residues. Germline-derived CDR1 and CDR2 are SNHLY and FYNNEI. Here the CDR3 DNA reads TGTGCCAGCAGTGTAAGACAGGCTATGGGTGGCTACACCTTC. Protein product: CASSVRQAMGGYTF.

The chain combines TRBV11-3 with TRBJ2-1; 7 bases are shared with TRBD1. Germline CDR1 and CDR2: SGHNT and YENEEA. The junction had 7 bases not matched to a gene; V was cut back by 1 base and J by 7 bases. CDR3 length equals 15 residues. In DNA, the CDR3 is TGTGCCAGCAGCTTAGGAAGGGGGCGCAGGAATGAGCAGTTCTTC. Its translation is CASSLGRGRRNEQFF.

The gene calls are TRBV28 and TRBJ2-7, with 8 bases fitting TRBD1. The V gene end was trimmed by 8 bases and the J gene end by 2 bases; junction bases not matched to a gene: 8. Germline V gene data show CDR1 as MDHEN and CDR2 as SYDVKM. The CDR3 has 14 residues. CDR3 in DNA: TGTGCCAGCGGGACCGGGACAGGAACCTACGAGCAGTACTTC. This encodes CASGTGTGTYEQYF.

This clone showed up just a few times. The rearrangement links TRBV7-9 to TRBJ2-3; TRBD1 is a possible D gene (5 bases). This CDR3 has 16 residues. V was shortened by 5 bases and J by 0 bases, with 15 bases between the two germline ends. The germline CDR1 and CDR2 sequences are SEHNR and FQNEAQ (reference sequence). CDR3 amino acids: CASSPRSTVSTDTQYF. The CDR3 nucleotides read TGTGCCAGCAGCCCCCGGTCGACAGTTAGCACAGATACGCAGTATTTT.

This chain connects TRBV10-2 to TRBJ2-1; 11 bases line up with TRBD2. V dropped 6 bases and J dropped 6; count of bases not matched to a gene: 7. Germline V gene sequence: CDR1 WSHSY, CDR2 SAAADI. The CDR3 runs 15 residues. CDR3 coding DNA: TGCGCCAGCAGCCTGACTAGCGGGAAGGCCAATGAGCAGTTCTTC. Its translation: CASSLTSGKANEQFF.

This clone was recorded a few times. The chain carries TRBV5-5 and TRBJ2-3; TRBD1 agrees at 11 bases. J lost 3 bases, V lost 5 bases, and 5 bases had no gene match. Germline V gene sequence: CDR1 SGHKS, CDR2 YYEKEE (reference sequence). This CDR3 has 15 amino acids. The CDR3 DNA reads TGTGCCAGCAGGGCCGGGACAGGGGGGACAGATACGCAGTATTTT. Protein: CASRAGTGGTDTQYF. Supplemented by reference TRBV5-5 and TRBJ2-3, the full variable domain reads DAGVTQSPTHLIKTRGQQVTLRCSPISGHKSVSWYQQVLGQGPQFIFQYYEKEERGRGNFPDRFSARQFPNYSSELNVNALLLGDSALYLCASRAGTGGTDTQYFGPGTRLTVL.